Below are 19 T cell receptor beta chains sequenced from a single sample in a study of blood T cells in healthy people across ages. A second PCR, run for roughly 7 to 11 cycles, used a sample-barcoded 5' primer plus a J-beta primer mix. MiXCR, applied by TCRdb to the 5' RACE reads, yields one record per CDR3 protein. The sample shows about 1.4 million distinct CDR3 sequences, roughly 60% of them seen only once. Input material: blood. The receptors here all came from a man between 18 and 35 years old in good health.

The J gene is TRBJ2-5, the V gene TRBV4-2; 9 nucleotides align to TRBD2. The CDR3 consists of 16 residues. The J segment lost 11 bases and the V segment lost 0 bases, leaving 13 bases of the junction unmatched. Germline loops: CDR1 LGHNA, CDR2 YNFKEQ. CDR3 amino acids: CASSQEGLAGSVGQYF. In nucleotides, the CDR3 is TGTGCCAGCAGCCAAGAGGGGCTAGCGGGAAGTGTCGGGCAGTACTTC.

The DNA of the CDR3 is TGTGCCAGCAGTTTAGGACAGGGACGAGGGGAGCAGTACTTC. Its translation is CASSLGQGRGEQYF. The chain has TRBV27 and TRBJ2-7; 8 bases agree with TRBD1. J was trimmed by 7 bases and V by 2 bases; bases with no gene match: 7. This CDR3 region has 14 residues. The germline CDR1 and CDR2 sequences are MNHEY and SMNVEV (reference sequence).

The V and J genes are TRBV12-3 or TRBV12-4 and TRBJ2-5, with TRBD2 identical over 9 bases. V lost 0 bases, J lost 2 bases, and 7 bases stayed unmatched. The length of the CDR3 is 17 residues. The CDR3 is CASSLAQTSGGQETQYF. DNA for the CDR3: TGTGCCAGCAGTTTAGCGCAGACTAGCGGAGGGCAAGAGACCCAGTACTTC.

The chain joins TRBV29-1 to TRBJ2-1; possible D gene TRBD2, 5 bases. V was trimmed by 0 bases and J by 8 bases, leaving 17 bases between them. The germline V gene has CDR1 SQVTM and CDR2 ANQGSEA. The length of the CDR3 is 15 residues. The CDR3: CSVEEAERVGDEQFF. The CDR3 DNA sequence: TGCAGCGTTGAAGAGGCTGAGAGGGTGGGAGATGAGCAGTTCTTC.

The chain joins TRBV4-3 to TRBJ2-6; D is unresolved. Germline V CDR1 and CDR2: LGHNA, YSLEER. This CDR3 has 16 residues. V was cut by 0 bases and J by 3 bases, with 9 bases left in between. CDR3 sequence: CASSQEMGGGANVLTF. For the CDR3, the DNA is TGCGCCAGCAGCCAAGAAATGGGCGGTGGGGCCAACGTCCTGACTTTC.

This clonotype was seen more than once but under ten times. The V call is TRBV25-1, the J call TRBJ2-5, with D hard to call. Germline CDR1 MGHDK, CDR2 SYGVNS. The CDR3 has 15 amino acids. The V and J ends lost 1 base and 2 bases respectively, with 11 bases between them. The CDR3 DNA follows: TGTGCCAGCAGTGAATTTGTGTCCCCTCAAGAGACCCAGTACTTC. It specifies CASSEFVSPQETQYF. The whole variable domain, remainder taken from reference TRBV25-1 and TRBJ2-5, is EADIYQTPRYLVIGTGKKITLECSQTMGHDKMYWYQQDPGMELHLIHYSYGVNSTEKGDLSSESTVSRIRTEHFPLTLESARPSHTSQYLCASSEFVSPQETQYFGPGTRLLVL.

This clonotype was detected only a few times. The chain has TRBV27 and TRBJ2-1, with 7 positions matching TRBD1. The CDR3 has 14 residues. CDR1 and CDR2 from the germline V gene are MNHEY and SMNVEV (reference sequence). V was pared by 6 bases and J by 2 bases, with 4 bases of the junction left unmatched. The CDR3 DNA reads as TGTGCCAGCAGGCGGACAGGCCCCTACAATGAGCAGTTCTTC. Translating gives CASRRTGPYNEQFF.

The CDR3 region has the DNA TGTGCCACCAGCAGCCTCCCCCGGGGCGCCAGACCCTACGAGCAGTACTTC. Translating it yields CATSSLPRGARPYEQYF. This chain joins TRBV15 and TRBJ2-5; either TRBD1 or TRBD2 may supply D (5 bases each). The J call may be incorrect, as the DNA end agrees better with TRBJ2-7. The germline CDR1 and CDR2 sequences are LNHNV and YYDKDF (reference sequence). The CDR3 is 17 amino acids.

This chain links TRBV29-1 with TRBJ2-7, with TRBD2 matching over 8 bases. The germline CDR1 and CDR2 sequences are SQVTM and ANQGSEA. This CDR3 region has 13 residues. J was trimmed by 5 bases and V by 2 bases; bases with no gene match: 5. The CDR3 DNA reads TGCAGCGTTGAAACTAGCGGTAAGAACGAGCAGTACTTC. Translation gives CSVETSGKNEQYF.

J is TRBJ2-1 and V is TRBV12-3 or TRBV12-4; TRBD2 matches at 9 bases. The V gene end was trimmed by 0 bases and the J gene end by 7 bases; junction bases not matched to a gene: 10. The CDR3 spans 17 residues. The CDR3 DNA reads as TGTGCCAGCAGTTTAGCCCTGTTAGCGGGGGTGTGGAATGAGCAGTTCTTC. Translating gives CASSLALLAGVWNEQFF.

The CDR3 nucleotides read TGCGCCAGCAGCCAAGCCCCAGGTACTGAGCAGTTCTTC. Amino acids: CASSQAPGTEQFF. V gene TRBV4-1 combines with J gene TRBJ2-1, with unresolved D. Per the germline V gene, CDR1 is MGHRA and CDR2 is YSYEKL. V lost 1 base and J 9 bases, leaving 10 bases between the germline ends. This CDR3 spans 13 amino acids.

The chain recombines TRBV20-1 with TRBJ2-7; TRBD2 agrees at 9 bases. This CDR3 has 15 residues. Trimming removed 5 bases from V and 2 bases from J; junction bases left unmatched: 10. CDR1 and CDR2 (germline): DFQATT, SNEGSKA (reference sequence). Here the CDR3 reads CSAEVSSGAAYEQYF. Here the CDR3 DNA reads TGCAGTGCTGAGGTTTCTAGCGGGGCCGCCTACGAGCAGTACTTC.

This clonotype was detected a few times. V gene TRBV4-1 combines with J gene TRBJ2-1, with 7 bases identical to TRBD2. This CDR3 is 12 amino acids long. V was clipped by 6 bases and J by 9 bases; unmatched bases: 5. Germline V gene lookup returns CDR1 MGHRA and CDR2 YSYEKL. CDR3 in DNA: TGCGCCAGCAGTACCCCTAGCGGTGAGCAGTTCTTC. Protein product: CASSTPSGEQFF.

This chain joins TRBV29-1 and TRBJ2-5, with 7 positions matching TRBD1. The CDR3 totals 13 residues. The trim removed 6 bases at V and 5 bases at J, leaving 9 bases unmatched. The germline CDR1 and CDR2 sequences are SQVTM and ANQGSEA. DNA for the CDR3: TGCAGCGTCGCTAGACAGGGTAGGGAGACCCAGTACTTC. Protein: CSVARQGRETQYF.

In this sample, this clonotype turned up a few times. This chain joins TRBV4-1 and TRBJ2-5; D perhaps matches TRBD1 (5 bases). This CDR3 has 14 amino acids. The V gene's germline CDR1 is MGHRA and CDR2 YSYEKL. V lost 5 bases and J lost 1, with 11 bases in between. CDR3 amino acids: CASSTQVGQETQYF. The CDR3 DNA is TGCGCCAGCAGCACACAGGTCGGCCAAGAGACCCAGTACTTC.

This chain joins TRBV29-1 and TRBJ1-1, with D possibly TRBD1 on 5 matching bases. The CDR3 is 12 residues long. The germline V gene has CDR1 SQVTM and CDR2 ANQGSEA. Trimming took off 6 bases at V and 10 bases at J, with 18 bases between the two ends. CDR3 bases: TGCAGCGTGGGCGACAGTTCGGTGGGAGCTTTCTTT. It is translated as CSVGDSSVGAFF.

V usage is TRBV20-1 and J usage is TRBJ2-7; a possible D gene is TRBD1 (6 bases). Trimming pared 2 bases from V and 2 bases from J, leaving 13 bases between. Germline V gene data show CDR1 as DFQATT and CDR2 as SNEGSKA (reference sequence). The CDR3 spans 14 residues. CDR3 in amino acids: CSARPRGGPYEQYF. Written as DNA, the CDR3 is TGCAGTGCTAGACCCCGAGGGGGACCCTACGAGCAGTACTTC.

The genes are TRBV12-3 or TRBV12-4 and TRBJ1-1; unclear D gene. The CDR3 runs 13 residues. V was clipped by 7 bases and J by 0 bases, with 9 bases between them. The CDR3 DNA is TGTGCCAGCACAGTAAACCTGAACACTGAAGCTTTCTTT. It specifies CASTVNLNTEAFF.

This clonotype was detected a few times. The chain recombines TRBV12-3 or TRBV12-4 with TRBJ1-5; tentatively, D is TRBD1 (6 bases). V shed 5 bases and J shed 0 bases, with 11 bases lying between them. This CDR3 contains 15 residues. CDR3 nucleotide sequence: TGTGCCAGCAGTCAGGGGCATAATAGCAATCAGCCCCAGCATTTT. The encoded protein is CASSQGHNSNQPQHF.